This is a list of T cell receptor beta chains from one sample in a study of PD-L1 blockade in urothelial cancer. Using immunoSEQ multiplex PCR, the repertoire was profiled, and TCRdb retains in-frame clones only, with some absent. The sample includes 100,000 to 150,000 clones, about 82% seen only once; the top ten take 2.4%. Specimen: PBMCs, collected around atezolizumab (anti-PD-L1) treatment. The receptor set was obtained from a man in his forties or fifties with urothelial cancer. The CDR3 runs from the conserved cysteine through the conserved F or W.

V gene: TRBV6-5
J gene: TRBJ1-4
CDR3 protein: CASSYQNSYREKLFF

V gene: TRBV7-2
J gene: TRBJ2-6
CDR3 protein: CASSLSQGLLLGANVLTF

V gene: TRBV27
J gene: TRBJ2-2
CDR3 protein: CASSSGQAVAGELFF

V gene: TRBV30
J gene: TRBJ2-7
CDR3 protein: CAWQGTYEQYF

V gene: TRBV14
J gene: TRBJ1-5
CDR3 protein: CASSQDGLQPQHF

V gene: TRBV27
J gene: TRBJ2-5
CDR3 protein: CASRDRGETQYF

V gene: TRBV6-5
J gene: TRBJ1-3
CDR3 protein: CASRRTEENTIYF

V gene: TRBV10-3
J gene: TRBJ1-1
CDR3 protein: CAISQTGMNTEAFF

V gene: TRBV23-1
J gene: TRBJ2-7
CDR3 protein: CARVRESRGGSSYEQYF

V gene: TRBV30
J gene: TRBJ2-7
CDR3 protein: CAWGTGGFGEQYF

V gene: TRBV5-5
J gene: TRBJ2-7
CDR3 protein: CASSITGSAGEQYF

V gene: TRBV11-2
J gene: TRBJ2-7
CDR3 protein: CASSLGLYTYEQYF

V gene: TRBV27
J gene: TRBJ1-1
CDR3 protein: CASRMDSMNTEAFF

V gene: TRBV9
J gene: TRBJ1-3
CDR3 protein: CASSAGPSIYF

V gene: TRBV27
J gene: TRBJ1-2
CDR3 protein: CASSQDRAAFFYGYTF

V gene: TRBV6-1
J gene: TRBJ1-5
CDR3 protein: CASSGQGTSNQPQHF

V gene: TRBV29-1
J gene: TRBJ2-1
CDR3 protein: CSVLAGDTYNEQFF